The 26 T cell receptor beta chains reported below all come from one sample, sequenced in a study of blood T cell repertoires in COVID-19. The data were produced by immunoSEQ multiplex PCR, yet TCRdb's version contains in-frame clones alone and is incomplete. Here the sample spans about 50,000 clones, approximately 90% being singletons. Material for sequencing was peripheral blood. These TCRs come from a woman older than 75 with acute or convalescent COVID-19.

This chain connects TRBV19 to TRBJ2-7, with 11 bases fitting TRBD2. V was pared by 6 bases and J by 0 bases, with 4 bases of the junction left unmatched. This CDR3 is 15 amino acids long. Per germline, CDR1 LNHDA and CDR2 SQIVND (reference sequence). CDR3 sequence: CASRDTSGGSYEQYF. The CDR3 nucleotides are TGTGCCAGTAGGGATACTAGCGGGGGCTCCTACGAGCAGTACTTC.

The chain employs TRBV14 and TRBJ2-5; D is ambiguous. The CDR3 runs 15 residues. Germline loops: CDR1 SGHDN, CDR2 FVKESK. V was shortened by 3 bases and J by 5 bases, with 16 bases between the two germline ends. The CDR3, as DNA: TGTGCCAGCAGCCAGTCTCTAGGCAGTACTGAGACCCAGTACTTC. Encoded protein: CASSQSLGSTETQYF.

The V gene is TRBV28, the J gene TRBJ2-5; D might be TRBD2 (7 bases). From germline, CDR1 is MDHEN and CDR2 SYDVKM. The CDR3 contains 15 residues. Trimming left V 4 bases short and J 4 bases short, with 16 bases between. This chain's CDR3 is CASSSNRGAGETQYF. The CDR3 nucleotides read TGTGCCAGCAGTTCCAACCGGGGGGCGGGAGAGACCCAGTACTTC.

This clone was recorded once. V usage is TRBV7-9 and J usage is TRBJ1-4, with 10 bases fitting TRBD1. The CDR3 is made up of 17 amino acids. Trimming took 5 bases from V and 5 from J; bases not matched to a gene: 11. Germline V gene data show CDR1 as SEHNR and CDR2 as FQNEAQ (reference sequence). This CDR3 reads CASSAIGQGVPNEKLFF. In DNA form, the CDR3 reads TGTGCCAGCAGCGCGATAGGACAGGGGGTGCCCAATGAAAAACTGTTTTTT.

The gene calls are TRBV3-1 (or the pseudogene TRBV3-2) and TRBJ2-3, with D possibly TRBD2 on 7 matching bases. CDR3 size: 16 residues. Germline CDR1 is LGHDT and CDR2 is YNNKEL (reference sequence). V lost 2 bases to trimming and J lost 6 bases, with 18 bases between them. The CDR3 DNA reads as TGTGCCAGCAGCCAAAGGGGGGGCGCCGTAGGGGATACGCAGTATTTT. Protein: CASSQRGGAVGDTQYF.

The chain couples TRBV7-2 to TRBJ2-3, with a weak D call TRBD2 (5 bases). The germline gives CDR1 SGHTA, CDR2 FQGNSA. The CDR3 contains 14 residues. V lost 5 bases, J lost 2 bases, and 11 bases lay in between. The CDR3 spells CASSNGIYTDTQYF. The CDR3 DNA sequence: TGTGCCAGCAGCAACGGGATTTACACAGATACGCAGTATTTT. Full variable domain (remainder filled in from reference TRBV7-2 and TRBJ2-3): GAGVSQSPSNKVTEKGKDVELRCDPISGHTALYWYRQSLGQGLEFLIYFQGNSAPDKSGLPSDRFSAERTGGSVSTLTIQRTQQEDSAVYLCASSNGIYTDTQYFGPGTRLTVL.

V is TRBV18 and J is TRBJ2-5; possibly TRBD2 for D (6 bases). CDR1 and CDR2 from the germline V gene are KGHSH and LQKENI. V was cut by 4 bases and J by 1 base, with 13 bases left in between. CDR3 size: 15 residues. The CDR3 sequence: CASSQGLTLQETQYF. CDR3 nucleotides: TGTGCCAGCTCACAGGGACTTACCCTCCAAGAGACCCAGTACTTC.

The chain uses TRBV11-3 and TRBJ2-2; 9 bases match TRBD2. The CDR3 has 16 residues. Unmatched junction bases numbered 5, after V lost 2 bases and J lost 4 bases. CDR1 and CDR2 (germline): SGHNT, YENEEA. The chain's CDR3 is CASSLQSGGTTGELFF. The CDR3 DNA sequence: TGTGCCAGCAGCTTACAAAGCGGGGGGACCACCGGGGAGCTGTTTTTT.

V is TRBV5-5 and J is TRBJ2-2, with D possibly matching TRBD1 (5 bases). The V end was cut by 7 bases, the J end by 2 bases, with 9 bases between. This CDR3 contains 13 residues. Germline loops: CDR1 SGHKS, CDR2 YYEKEE (reference sequence). CDR3 in amino acids: CASRQLNTGELFF. The CDR3 DNA is TGTGCCAGCCGACAGCTAAACACCGGGGAGCTGTTTTTT.

This clone was found once. This chain joins TRBV5-1 and TRBJ2-5, with 7 bases identical to TRBD1. The germline V gene has CDR1 SGHRS and CDR2 YFSETQ. This CDR3 contains 14 residues. Germline trimming cut 0 bases from V and 2 bases from J; bases unmatched to any gene: 1. The CDR3 here is CASSLGTGQETQYF. The CDR3 DNA reads TGCGCCAGCAGCTTGGGGACAGGTCAAGAGACCCAGTACTTC.

V usage is TRBV29-1 and J usage is TRBJ2-1, with TRBD1 matching over 11 bases. After removal of 6 bases from V and 8 bases from J, the junction contained 9 bases not matched to a gene. Germline assignment: CDR1 SQVTM and CDR2 ANQGSEA. CDR3 length: 14 residues. CDR3 protein: CSVLDRGRIDEQFF. DNA for the CDR3: TGCAGCGTCCTGGACAGGGGGCGTATTGATGAGCAGTTCTTC.

The chain joins TRBV11-2 to TRBJ2-2; no definite D call. V was clipped by 5 bases and J by 0 bases, with 7 bases between them. In germline, CDR1 is SGHAT, CDR2 FQNNGV. The CDR3 extends over 14 amino acids. This chain's CDR3 is CASSRVSNTGELFF. The CDR3 DNA sequence: TGTGCCAGCAGCCGGGTATCGAACACCGGGGAGCTGTTTTTT.

There are a few counts of this clone. The chain links TRBV5-1 to TRBJ1-2, with 9 bases that match TRBD1. Per the germline V gene, CDR1 is SGHRS and CDR2 is YFSETQ. V shed 3 bases, J shed 7 bases, and the junction held 7 bases outside the gene matches. This CDR3 is built from 14 residues. Here the CDR3 reads CASSYFGTGSGYTF. CDR3 DNA: TGCGCCAGCAGCTACTTCGGGACAGGGAGTGGCTACACCTTC.

The chain is built from TRBV5-5 and TRBJ2-5; D might be TRBD2 (5 bases). The CDR3 is 13 amino acids. The ends were cut back, 2 bases at V and 5 bases at J, with 10 bases in the middle. Germline assignment: CDR1 SGHKS and CDR2 YYEKEE (reference sequence). The CDR3 here is CASSFPRGETQYF. The CDR3 DNA sequence: TGTGCCAGCAGCTTCCCGCGAGGGGAGACCCAGTACTTC.

The rearrangement joins TRBV7-8 to TRBJ1-6, with D maybe TRBD1 (6 bases). The CDR3 runs to 13 residues. Germline-derived CDR1 and CDR2 are SGHVS and FQNEAQ. Trimming pared 2 bases from V and 10 bases from J, leaving 9 bases between. In DNA, the CDR3 is TGTGCCAGCAGCTTAACAGGGCGGTCACCCCTCCACTTT. Translating gives CASSLTGRSPLHF.

The V and J genes are TRBV5-1 and TRBJ2-2; D might be TRBD2 (5 bases). The CDR3 spans 15 residues. V lost 5 bases and J 4 bases, leaving 15 bases between the germline ends. Per germline, CDR1 SGHRS and CDR2 YFSETQ. CDR3 loop: CASSLTVGSTGELFF. The CDR3 DNA reads as TGCGCCAGCAGTCTGACCGTAGGGAGCACCGGGGAGCTGTTTTTT.

V usage is TRBV5-1 and J usage is TRBJ1-6; D remains unclear. Per the germline V gene, CDR1 is SGHRS and CDR2 is YFSETQ. The length of the CDR3 is 13 residues. Trimming left V 8 bases short and J 3 bases short, with 9 bases between. The CDR3 sequence is CASGSDYNSPLHF. The CDR3 region has the DNA TGCGCCAGTGGCAGCGACTATAATTCACCCCTCCACTTT.

This chain uses TRBV27 with TRBJ2-1; 8 bases agree with TRBD1. This CDR3 has 14 amino acids. Germline CDR1 and CDR2: MNHEY and SMNVEV (reference sequence). The V gene end was trimmed by 0 bases and the J gene end by 7 bases; junction bases not matched to a gene: 2. CDR3 loop: CASSLSTGENEQFF. The CDR3 bases are TGTGCCAGCAGTTTATCGACAGGGGAGAATGAGCAGTTCTTC.

The rearrangement links TRBV2 to TRBJ2-3, with 9 bases aligning to TRBD1. Trimming removed 0 bases from V and 5 bases from J; junction bases left unmatched: 6. The germline gives CDR1 SNHLY, CDR2 FYNNEI. The CDR3 contains 16 residues. CDR3 sequence (DNA): TGTGCCAGCAGTGAAGCGGACAGGGGCGGGCGAGATACGCAGTATTTT. It codes for CASSEADRGGRDTQYF.

The chain joins TRBV5-1 to TRBJ2-1; D perhaps matches TRBD1 (5 bases). This CDR3 has 13 amino acids. Trimming shortened V by 0 bases and J by 6 bases, and 7 bases separated the two germline ends. Germline CDR1 is SGHRS and CDR2 is YFSETQ. The DNA for the CDR3 is TGCGCCAGCAGCTTGGTCAGGGCCAATGAGCAGTTCTTC. It encodes CASSLVRANEQFF.

This chain uses TRBV6-1 with TRBJ1-3; D is ambiguous. Trimming stripped 2 bases from V and 4 bases from J, with 12 bases between. This CDR3 has 15 residues. Germline CDR1 MNHNS, CDR2 SASEGT. Written as DNA, the CDR3 is TGTGCCAGCAGTGAATGGCGGCCAGCCGGAAACACCATATATTTT. It is translated as CASSEWRPAGNTIYF.

This sequence joins TRBV5-1 and TRBJ2-1; 11 positions match TRBD2. The CDR3 loop spans 15 amino acids. J was trimmed by 4 bases and V by 4 bases; bases with no gene match: 4. Germline CDR1 SGHRS, CDR2 YFSETQ. The CDR3 reads CASSLAGGNYNEQFF. The CDR3 coding sequence is TGCGCCAGCAGCCTAGCGGGGGGCAATTACAATGAGCAGTTCTTC. The full variable domain, rest sourced from reference TRBV5-1 and TRBJ2-1, is KAGVTQTPRYLIKTRGQQVTLSCSPISGHRSVSWYQQTPGQGLQFLFEYFSETQRNKGNFPGRFSGRQFSNSRSEMNVSTLELGDSALYLCASSLAGGNYNEQFFGPGTRLTVL.

Only one count was recorded for this clone. The chain uses TRBV12-3 or TRBV12-4 and TRBJ2-3, with a weak D call TRBD2 (6 bases). This CDR3 has 13 amino acids. Trimming cost V 8 bases and J 4 bases, with 13 bases left between them. The CDR3 sequence: CASGSGYSDTQYF. As DNA, the CDR3 is TGTGCCAGCGGGAGCGGGTACTCAGATACGCAGTATTTT.

This chain links TRBV2 with TRBJ2-5; D is undetermined. V was clipped by 5 bases and J by 0 bases, with 4 bases between them. The length of the CDR3 is 12 residues. Germline assignment: CDR1 SNHLY and CDR2 FYNNEI. This CDR3 reads CASSSDQETQYF. The CDR3 DNA reads TGTGCCAGCAGTTCGGACCAAGAGACCCAGTACTTC.

The CDR3 spells CASSFLEVPSGNTIYF. The CDR3 nucleotides read TGTGCCAGCAGCTTTCTAGAGGTTCCCTCTGGAAACACCATATATTTT. The chain is built from TRBV7-6 and TRBJ1-3; unclear D gene. V lost 3 bases and J 0 bases, leaving 12 bases between the germline ends. The CDR3 is 16 amino acids. Germline values: CDR1 SGHVS, CDR2 FNYEAQ.

This chain joins TRBV7-2 and TRBJ1-2; D is possibly TRBD1 (5 bases). Germline values: CDR1 SGHTA, CDR2 FQGNSA. This CDR3 comprises 14 residues. Trimming removed 1 base at V and 14 bases at J, with 20 bases between. The CDR3 loop is CASSLGGRVMVETF. The DNA of the CDR3 is TGTGCCAGCAGCTTAGGAGGCAGGGTTATGGTAGAGACCTTC.